A selection of T cell receptor beta chains follows, all from one sample in a study of T cells in Graves' hyperthyroidism and ophthalmopathy. Each CDR3 protein gets one entry after TCRdb re-called the multiplex PCR reads with MiXCR. The sample has 500,000 to 750,000 distinct CDR3 sequences, around 46% seen once. Material: peripheral blood or thyroid tissue (not recorded which). All receptors come from a woman between 18 and 29 years old with Graves' hyperthyroidism. CDR3s leave out the opening cysteine and the closing phenylalanine or tryptophan. Fields, in order: V gene, CDR3 protein.

v_call: TRBV5-5
cdr3_aa: ACNPGQGKETQY

v_call: TRBV24-1
cdr3_aa: AISGRDTYNEQY

v_call: TRBV11-3
cdr3_aa: ATSTSSYEQY

v_call: TRBV12-3/TRBV12-4
cdr3_aa: ASNPDSTSGNTIY

v_call: TRBV6-5
cdr3_aa: ASSLINSYEQY

v_call: TRBV20-1
cdr3_aa: SARTPQGENEQF

v_call: TRBV24-1
cdr3_aa: ATSDRGTDIYNEQF

v_call: TRBV12-3/TRBV12-4
cdr3_aa: ASSPWTAVYGYT

v_call: TRBV9
cdr3_aa: ASSVGGPSQEAQY

v_call: TRBV2
cdr3_aa: ASSELFGQGIYEQY

v_call: TRBV7-8
cdr3_aa: ASSFDDQGHATQY

v_call: TRBV4-1
cdr3_aa: ASSQVGSRGEQY

v_call: TRBV7-2
cdr3_aa: ASSPRAGSGSQPYNEQF

v_call: TRBV29-1
cdr3_aa: SVEGGIAGEAYGYT

v_call: TRBV11-2
cdr3_aa: ASSLFGTGHTGELF

v_call: TRBV15
cdr3_aa: ATSRGGAGMNTEAF

v_call: TRBV15
cdr3_aa: ATSRDTGEQY

v_call: TRBV15
cdr3_aa: ATSTRTGDSVQPQH

v_call: TRBV7-9
cdr3_aa: ASSSQEQETQY

v_call: TRBV19
cdr3_aa: ASADRGGTEAF

v_call: TRBV7-2
cdr3_aa: ASSLEKAYEQY

v_call: TRBV6-5
cdr3_aa: ASSYSKGWTYEQY

v_call: TRBV2
cdr3_aa: ASSEGGATEETQY

v_call: TRBV2
cdr3_aa: ASSDTGSEQY

v_call: TRBV5-4
cdr3_aa: ASSPEGTGGNEQY

v_call: TRBV29-1
cdr3_aa: SVETDGKSKPNGGYT

v_call: TRBV2
cdr3_aa: ASSAGGGGQPQH

v_call: TRBV24-1
cdr3_aa: ATSDRITGPTNTGELF

v_call: TRBV20-1
cdr3_aa: SARMNRVREKLF

v_call: TRBV7-9
cdr3_aa: ASSLDGPQETQY

v_call: TRBV20-1
cdr3_aa: SARKDGGGNTIY

v_call: TRBV27
cdr3_aa: ASIKGVGNTEAF

v_call: TRBV15
cdr3_aa: ATSRTSGYNEQY

v_call: TRBV29-1
cdr3_aa: SYGPPQETQY

v_call: TRBV24-1
cdr3_aa: ATSDFRTERDETQY

v_call: TRBV15
cdr3_aa: ATSSLVSGSYNEQF

v_call: TRBV12-5
cdr3_aa: ASGLGHTGDYEQY

v_call: TRBV24-1
cdr3_aa: ATSDFGQGAEEQF

v_call: TRBV9
cdr3_aa: ASSYRVGFTEAF

v_call: TRBV5-5
cdr3_aa: ASSLPTIANEQF

v_call: TRBV5-1
cdr3_aa: ASSPTGQTQETQY

v_call: TRBV4-1
cdr3_aa: ASSQGQANVLT

v_call: TRBV12-3/TRBV12-4
cdr3_aa: ASRPRSSSSQY

v_call: TRBV29-1
cdr3_aa: SVRGGETQY

v_call: TRBV4-1
cdr3_aa: ASSQEWRGRETQY

v_call: TRBV2
cdr3_aa: ASNGGNEQF